This entry describes one T cell receptor beta chain. Ten or more counts support this clonotype. Its antigen is still unknown. No qualities accompany the bases; no much larger clone lies one base away. This specimen belongs to a study of CD8 T cells in ankylosing spondylitis (dated by TCRdb to the late 2010s). About the full investigation: The study profiled T cell receptor beta repertoires in healthy donors and ankylosing spondylitis patients to find disease-linked TCR variants. The whole study cohort included 95 to 130 healthy donors and around 24 ankylosing spondylitis patients. Peripheral blood was sampled, and synovial fluid was additionally collected from ankylosing spondylitis patients. Broad study findings and their caveats: The disease-linked clones were reported as significantly enriched in matched synovial fluid samples from ankylosing spondylitis patients. The disease-linked clones showed a CD8+ phenotype and occurred at relatively low frequencies in peripheral blood. A TCR beta motif of several highly homologous amino acid variants appeared characteristic of blood from ankylosing spondylitis patients. Some TCR beta motif variants had previously been reported in synovial fluid and blood of reactive arthritis patients, which suggested common disease-initiation mechanisms.

Sequencing took place on an Illumina HiSeq 2500. Quantitative 5'-RACE with molecular barcodes was the method used to prepare the TCR beta libraries. The authors processed their data as follows. A new computational method, built on a probabilistic model of VDJ rearrangement, was used to identify disease-linked TCR variants. In TCRdb, the public reads were trimmed at Q25 with fastp and aligned with MiXCR, with productive beta chains retained. Every entry covers one CDR3 protein and lists the most common genes and DNA from its rows. These V and J calls derive from TCRdb rather than the authors' analysis. Here the sample has more than 500,000 distinct CDR3 sequences; less than 6% occur a single time. The ten biggest clones cover around 3.5% of the sample. The V and J ends are trimmed by 3 bases and 12 bases, leaving 15 bases between them. From a lookup of the germline V gene, CDR1 and CDR2 are SQVTM and ANQGSEA. The CDR3 runs 12 amino acids, cysteine and phenylalanine included. The only DNA kept is the CDR3, 36 bases in frame from the first base.

The TCR was taken from a male donor with ankylosing spondylitis. The sequence is built from TRBV29-1 and TRBJ2-1, with TRBD2 perhaps the D gene, on 5 matching bases. Sequencing was done on a sample of blood, either unsorted or a sorted T cell fraction (not recorded which). DNA sequence: TGCAGCGTTGACAGATCGGGTGAGGGGCAGTTCTTC. Protein translation: CSVDRSGEGQFF.